The rows below give T cell receptor beta chains drawn from one sample of a study of T cell responses to AZD1222 COVID-19 vaccine. Some clones are missing from TCRdb's copy, which holds only in-frame ones; the method was immunoSEQ multiplex PCR. The profile shows 100,000 to 150,000 clones, 88% of them singletons. The specimen comprised peripheral blood, sampled on day 0 of MenACWY control vaccination. The origin of the receptors is an adult in good health. CDR3s include the opening cysteine and the closing phenylalanine or tryptophan. D genes are given only for firm matches. Size is omitted from some rows. Given values are once, few, many or a class for expanded clones.

-	TRBV7-2	TRBJ2-4	-	TGTGCCAGCAGCCCCCGACATGTCAAAAACATTCAGTACTTC	CASSPRHVKNIQYF
once	TRBV5-1	TRBJ1-1	-	TGCGCCAGCAGCCCGACGTTTAGCATGAACACTGAAGCTTTCTTT	CASSPTFSMNTEAFF
-	TRBV5-1	TRBJ1-1	-	TGCGCCAGCAGCCTGGGAGCGGATAACACTGAAGCTTTCTTT	CASSLGADNTEAFF
-	TRBV7-9	TRBJ2-2	-	TGTGCCAGCAGCTTACCCGGGACATACGGGGAGCTGTTTTTT	CASSLPGTYGELFF
-	TRBV6-4	TRBJ1-1	TRBD1	TGTGCCAGCAGCAGACAGGGGGGCTTAGAAACTGAAGCTTTCTTT	CASSRQGGLETEAFF
-	TRBV12-2	TRBJ2-7	-	TGTGCAAGTCGATCGGGGACCTCCTACGAGCAGTACTTC	CASRSGTSYEQYF
-	TRBV11-2	TRBJ2-3	-	TGTGCCAGCAGCTTAGGTGTGTCCACCACGCAGTATTTT	CASSLGVSTTQYF
once	TRBV25-1	TRBJ1-4	-	TGTGCCAGCAGTGATTCCCGACGGGGAACTAATGAAAAACTGTTTTTT	CASSDSRRGTNEKLFF
-	TRBV18	TRBJ1-3	-	TGTGCCAGCTCACCCTGGACAGCCAAACACTCTGGAAACACCATATATTTT	CASSPWTAKHSGNTIYF
-	TRBV5-1	TRBJ2-1	-	TGCGCCAGCAGATCGTCAACGTTTGAGAGAATTATCCAAGAGCAGTTCTTC	CASRSSTFERIIQEQFF
once	TRBV19	TRBJ1-1	-	TGTGCCAGCCGCATTGCACGCTCGGAAGCTTTCTTT	CASRIARSEAFF
once	TRBV6-5	TRBJ2-7	-	TGTGCCAGCGCCCGGGCTAGCGACTCCCACGAGCAGTACTTC	CASARASDSHEQYF
-	TRBV4-2	TRBJ2-7	TRBD1	TGTGCCAGCAGCCAAACCGGGACAGATGTACGTGTGCAGTACTTC	CASSQTGTDVRVQYF
once	TRBV12-3/TRBV12-4	TRBJ1-5	-	TGTGCCAGCAGGTATGGCAATCAGCCCCAGCATTTT	CASRYGNQPQHF
-	TRBV5-1	TRBJ2-3	TRBD1	TGCGCCAGCAGCTTGGTAGGGGGCACGCAGTATTTT	CASSLVGGTQYF
-	TRBV2	TRBJ1-4	TRBD1	TGTGCCAGCAGTGGTGGACAGGGGGCGAATGAAAAACTGTTTTTT	CASSGGQGANEKLFF
-	TRBV28	TRBJ2-1	TRBD2	TGTGCCAGCAGCACCATAACTAGCGGGAGTTACAATGAGCAGTTCTTC	CASSTITSGSYNEQFF
-	TRBV28	TRBJ1-1	-	TGTGCCAGCAGTTTATGGGTAAGGGGTAAGGACACTGAAGCTTTCTTT	CASSLWVRGKDTEAFF
-	TRBV5-1	TRBJ2-1	-	TGCGCCAGCACCCCCGGGGCAGGGGTAGGCTCCTACAATGAGCAGTTCTTC	CASTPGAGVGSYNEQFF
-	TRBV9	TRBJ2-2	TRBD2	TGTGCCAGCAGCGTTATAGCTAGCGGCATCGGGGAGCTGTTTTTT	CASSVIASGIGELFF
-	TRBV9	TRBJ2-1	-	TGTGCCAGCAGCGTAGATGGCAGACAGAGCTACAATGAACAGTTCTTC	CASSVDGRQSYNEQFF
few	TRBV4-1	TRBJ2-3	-	TGCGCCAGCAGCCAGGCGACCAGCACAGATACGCAGTATTTT	CASSQATSTDTQYF
-	TRBV6-2/TRBV6-3	TRBJ2-1	TRBD2	TGTGCCAGCAGTTTCCTCCTAGCGGGAGAGCAGTTCTTC	CASSFLLAGEQFF
-	TRBV28	TRBJ2-7	TRBD1	TGTGCCAGCAGTCCAGGGGACAGGGGACTCTCCTACGAGCAGTACTTC	CASSPGDRGLSYEQYF
-	TRBV20-1	TRBJ1-2	-	TGCAGTGCTAGTGGGGCTGCCTATGGCTACACCTTC	CSASGAAYGYTF
-	TRBV2	TRBJ1-1	-	TGTGCCAGCAGTGTGGACCGGATGAACACTGAAGCTTTCTTT	CASSVDRMNTEAFF